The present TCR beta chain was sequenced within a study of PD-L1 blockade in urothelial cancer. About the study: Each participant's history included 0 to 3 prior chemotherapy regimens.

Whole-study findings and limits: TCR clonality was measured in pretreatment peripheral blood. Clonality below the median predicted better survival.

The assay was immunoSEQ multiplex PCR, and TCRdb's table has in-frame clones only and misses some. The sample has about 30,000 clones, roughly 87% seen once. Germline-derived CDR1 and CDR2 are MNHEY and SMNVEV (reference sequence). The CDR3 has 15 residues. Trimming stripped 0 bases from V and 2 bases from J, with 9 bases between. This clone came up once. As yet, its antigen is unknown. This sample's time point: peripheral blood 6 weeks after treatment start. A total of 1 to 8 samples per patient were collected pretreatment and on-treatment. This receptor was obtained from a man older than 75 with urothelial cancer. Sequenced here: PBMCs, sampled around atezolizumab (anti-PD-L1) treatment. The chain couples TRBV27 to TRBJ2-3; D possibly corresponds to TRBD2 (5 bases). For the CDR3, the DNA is TGTGCCAGCAGTTTATCAAGGAGGAACACAGATACGCAGTATTTT. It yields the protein CASSLSRRNTDTQYF.